This T cell receptor (beta chain) was sequenced during a study of blood T cell repertoires in COVID-19. For the study at large: Material from acute and convalescent COVID-19 was sourced from the United States, Italy and Spain. T cells, B-cell-depleted T cells, or PBMCs supplied cDNA or gDNA.

Germline-derived CDR1 and CDR2 are SGDLS and YYNGEE. Trimming pared 7 bases from V and 8 bases from J, leaving 18 bases between. The CDR3 extends over 13 amino acids. Per the original methods: Nucleated cell counts were estimated from reference gene primer amplification. Some clones are missing from TCRdb's copy, which holds only in-frame ones; the method was immunoSEQ multiplex PCR. The V and J calls and clone size were taken over from that table, and D and trimming were inferred from the DNA. The data contain fewer than 350,000 clones, 80% to 85% of them singletons. V and J are TRBV9 and TRBJ1-2; tentative D call: TRBD1 (5 bases). The TCR comes from a woman aged 60 to 75 with active or convalescent COVID-19. Sequencing was done on a sample of peripheral blood. The CDR3 here is CASVPLGGDGYTF. CDR3 DNA sequence: TGTGCCAGCGTTCCGCTGGGGGGGGACGGCTACACCTTC. The full variable domain, its missing parts supplied by reference TRBV9 and TRBJ1-2, is DSGVTQTPKHLITATGQRVTLRCSPRSGDLSVYWYQQSLDQGLQFLIQYYNGEERAKGNILERFSAQQFPDLHSELNLSSLELGDSALYFCASVPLGGDGYTFGSGTRLTVV.